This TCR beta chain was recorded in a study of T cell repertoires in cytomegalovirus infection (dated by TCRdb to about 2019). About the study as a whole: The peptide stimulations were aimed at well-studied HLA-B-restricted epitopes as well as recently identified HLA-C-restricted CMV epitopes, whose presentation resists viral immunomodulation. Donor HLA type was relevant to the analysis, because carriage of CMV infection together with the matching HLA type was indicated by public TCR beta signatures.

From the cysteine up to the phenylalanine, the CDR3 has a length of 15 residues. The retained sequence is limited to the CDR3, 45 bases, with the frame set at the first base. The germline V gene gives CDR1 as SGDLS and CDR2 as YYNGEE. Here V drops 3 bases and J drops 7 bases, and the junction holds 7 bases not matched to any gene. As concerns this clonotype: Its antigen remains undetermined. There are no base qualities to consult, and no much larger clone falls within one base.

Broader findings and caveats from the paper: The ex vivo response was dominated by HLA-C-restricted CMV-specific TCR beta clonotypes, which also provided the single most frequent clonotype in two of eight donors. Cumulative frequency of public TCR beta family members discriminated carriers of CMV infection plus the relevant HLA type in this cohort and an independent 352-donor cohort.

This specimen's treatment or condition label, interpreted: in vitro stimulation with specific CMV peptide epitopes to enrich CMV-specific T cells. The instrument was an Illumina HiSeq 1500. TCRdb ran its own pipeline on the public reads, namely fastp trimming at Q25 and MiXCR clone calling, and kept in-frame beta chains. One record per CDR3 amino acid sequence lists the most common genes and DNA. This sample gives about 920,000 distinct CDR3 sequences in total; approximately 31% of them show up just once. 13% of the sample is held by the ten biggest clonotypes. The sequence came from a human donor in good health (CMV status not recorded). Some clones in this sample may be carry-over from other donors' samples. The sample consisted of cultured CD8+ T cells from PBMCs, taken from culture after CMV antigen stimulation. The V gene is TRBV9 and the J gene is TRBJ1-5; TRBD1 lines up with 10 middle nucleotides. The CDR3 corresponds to CASSATGTGAQPQHF. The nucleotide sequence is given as TGTGCCAGCAGCGCCACCGGGACAGGGGCGCAGCCCCAGCATTTT. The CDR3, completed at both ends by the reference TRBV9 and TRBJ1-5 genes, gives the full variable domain DSGVTQTPKHLITATGQRVTLRCSPRSGDLSVYWYQQSLDQGLQFLIQYYNGEERAKGNILERFSAQQFPDLHSELNLSSLELGDSALYFCASSATGTGAQPQHFGDGTRLSIL.